Below are 20 T cell receptor beta chains sequenced from a single sample in a study of T cells after posttransplantation cyclophosphamide. Only in-frame clones appear in the TCRdb table, and some are missing; sequencing was by immunoSEQ multiplex PCR. The sample includes about 31,000 clones, approximately 90% of them seen just once. The naive gate required viable CD3+CD4+ or CD3+CD8+ cells with CCR7+CD45RA+CD45RO-CD95-CD27+CD28+ phenotype. Sequences were obtained from naive CD4+ T cells sorted from PBMCs. The receptors originated from a woman in her sixties in good health, CMV-negative, and a related stem cell transplant donor.

V gene TRBV4-1 combines with J gene TRBJ1-4; no clear D gene. CDR1 and CDR2 from the germline V gene are MGHRA and YSYEKL. CDR3 length: 15 residues. Trimming shortened V by 4 bases and J by 3 bases, and 12 bases separated the two germline ends. CDR3 amino acids: CASSPGTLSNEKLFF. The DNA for the CDR3 is TGCGCCAGCAGCCCAGGAACACTTTCTAATGAAAAACTGTTTTTT.

This clone has a single count. The rearrangement uses TRBV9 and TRBJ1-6, with TRBD1 identical over 7 bases. V shed 0 bases and J 7 bases; nucleotides not matched to a gene: 7. This CDR3 contains 16 residues. Germline values: CDR1 SGDLS, CDR2 YYNGEE. The CDR3 loop is CASSVGRNRGNSPLHF. The CDR3 DNA is TGTGCCAGCAGCGTAGGTAGAAACAGGGGAAATTCACCCCTCCACTTT. Drawing the rest from reference TRBV9 and TRBJ1-6, the complete variable domain is DSGVTQTPKHLITATGQRVTLRCSPRSGDLSVYWYQQSLDQGLQFLIQYYNGEERAKGNILERFSAQQFPDLHSELNLSSLELGDSALYFCASSVGRNRGNSPLHFGNGTRLTVT.

This clone was counted once. The CDR3 is CASSIRDRGSGELFF. Here the CDR3 DNA reads TGTGCCAGTAGTATAAGGGACAGGGGATCCGGGGAGCTGTTTTTT. The chain links TRBV19 to TRBJ2-2; 10 nucleotides align to TRBD1. CDR3 length equals 15 residues. The germline CDR1 and CDR2 sequences are LNHDA and SQIVND (reference sequence). The trim removed 2 bases at V and 6 bases at J, leaving 3 bases unmatched.

The chain combines TRBV5-1 with TRBJ2-5; TRBD2 is a possible D gene (5 bases). Germline V gene data show CDR1 as SGHRS and CDR2 as YFSETQ. This CDR3 is built from 16 residues. The germline V and J ends were trimmed by 1 base and 1 base, with 14 bases remaining between them. In nucleotides, the CDR3 is TGCGCCAGCAGCTTGTCTAGCCTGGCGGGCCAAGAGACCCAGTACTTC. Translation: CASSLSSLAGQETQYF.

The chain recombines TRBV7-2 with TRBJ1-2, with 12 bases fitting TRBD1. V was clipped by 5 bases and J by 6 bases; unmatched bases: 10. The CDR3 is 16 residues long. CDR1 is SGHTA, CDR2 FQGNSA, per germline. The CDR3 DNA is TGTGCCAGCAGCGTCCTCCCCGGGACAGGGGGCGATGGCTACACCTTC. The encoded protein is CASSVLPGTGGDGYTF.

The CDR3 is CASSLLNQGAYEQYF. For the CDR3, the DNA is TGTGCCAGCAGCTTATTGAATCAGGGTGCCTACGAGCAGTACTTC. This chain joins TRBV11-2 and TRBJ2-7; a weak D match, TRBD1 (5 bases). The V and J ends lost 2 bases and 2 bases respectively, with 13 bases between them. CDR1 and CDR2 from the germline V gene are SGHAT and FQNNGV. This CDR3 region has 15 residues.

The chain is built from TRBV5-4 and TRBJ2-2, with D possibly TRBD1 on 5 matching bases. Deletions cut 4 bases from V and 3 bases from J, with 16 bases between. Germline lookup yields CDR1 SGHNT and CDR2 YYREEE (reference sequence). The CDR3 length is 16 residues. CDR3 loop: CASSPNRQSYTGELFF. The CDR3 DNA reads as TGTGCCAGCAGCCCCAACCGACAGAGTTACACCGGGGAGCTGTTTTTT.

The chain uses TRBV29-1 and TRBJ2-1; 10 bases fit TRBD1. The CDR3 contains 21 residues. With 3 bases clipped from V and 0 bases from J, the junction kept 20 bases outside the gene matches. Germline lookup yields CDR1 SQVTM and CDR2 ANQGSEA. The CDR3 DNA sequence: TGCAGCGTTGAGGGTCTGGTGGGGACAGGGGACTCTCAGAGCTCCTACAATGAGCAGTTCTTC. It yields the protein CSVEGLVGTGDSQSSYNEQFF.

This chain connects TRBV4-3 to TRBJ2-3; D remains unclear. The ends were cut back, 0 bases at V and 7 bases at J, with 8 bases in the middle. Germline V gene lookup returns CDR1 LGHNA and CDR2 YSLEER. The CDR3 length is 13 residues. This chain's CDR3 is CASSQEATYTQYF. The CDR3 bases are TGCGCCAGCAGCCAAGAAGCGACTTATACGCAGTATTTT.

This rearrangement joins TRBV28 to TRBJ2-7; TRBD2 agrees at 8 bases. J gave up 2 bases and V 7 bases, and 13 bases lay outside the gene matches. Germline assignment: CDR1 MDHEN and CDR2 SYDVKM. The CDR3 is 16 residues long. CDR3 amino acids: CASIPSGGLLPYEQYF. The DNA for the CDR3 is TGTGCCAGCATCCCCTCGGGGGGGCTCCTTCCCTACGAGCAGTACTTC. The whole variable domain, remainder taken from reference TRBV28 and TRBJ2-7, is DVKVTQSSRYLVKRTGEKVFLECVQDMDHENMFWYRQDPGLGLRLIYFSYDVKMKEKGDIPEGYSVSREKKERFSLILESASTNQTSMYLCASIPSGGLLPYEQYFGPGTRLTVT.

This chain connects TRBV5-1 to TRBJ2-5; 11 nucleotides line up with TRBD2. With V trimmed by 2 bases and J by 2 bases, 11 bases remained unmatched. The CDR3 is made up of 18 amino acids. Germline V gene sequence: CDR1 SGHRS, CDR2 YFSETQ. CDR3 sequence reads: CASSLNPPSGGIQETQYF. CDR3 nucleotide sequence: TGCGCCAGCAGCTTAAATCCCCCTAGCGGGGGGATACAAGAGACCCAGTACTTC.

This clone appeared once. The chain uses TRBV7-9 and TRBJ2-2; D is perhaps TRBD2 (5 bases). The germline CDR1 and CDR2 sequences are SEHNR and FQNEAQ (reference sequence). V was cut by 5 bases and J by 8 bases, with 12 bases left in between. The CDR3 is 13 amino acids. The chain's CDR3 is CASSPTGVGELFF. Here the CDR3 DNA reads TGTGCCAGCAGCCCAACCGGGGTGGGGGAGCTGTTTTTT.

This clone was detected only a few times. The gene calls are TRBV6-6 and TRBJ1-4; maybe TRBD1 (6 bases). Trimming stripped 0 bases from V and 8 bases from J, with 13 bases between. Looked up from germline, CDR1 is MNHNY and CDR2 is SVGAGI (reference sequence). The CDR3 runs 15 residues. CDR3 sequence reads: CASSYSKGQGEKLFF. In nucleotides, the CDR3 is TGTGCCAGCAGTTACTCGAAGGGGCAGGGGGAAAAACTGTTTTTT.

V usage is TRBV5-8 and J usage is TRBJ2-7, with 12 nucleotides matching TRBD2. There are 17 residues in the CDR3. Germline V gives CDR1 SGHTS, CDR2 YDEGEE. V was pared by 3 bases and J by 2 bases, with 9 bases of the junction left unmatched. The DNA of the CDR3 is TGTGCCAGCAGCTCGAACCTGACTAGCGGGAGTGCCTACGAGCAGTACTTC. It translates to CASSSNLTSGSAYEQYF.

The chain uses TRBV28 and TRBJ1-6; the D gene is possibly TRBD1 (5 bases). The CDR3 has 13 residues. The V gene lost 3 bases and the J gene lost 7 bases, with 7 bases spanning the gap. Looked up from germline, CDR1 is MDHEN and CDR2 is SYDVKM. DNA for the CDR3: TGTGCCAGCAGTTTCACAGGCAATTCACCCCTCCACTTT. This translates into CASSFTGNSPLHF.

The chain uses TRBV4-3 and TRBJ1-1; D is possibly TRBD1 (6 bases). V dropped 4 bases and J dropped 2 bases, with 17 bases sitting between them. Germline CDR1 and CDR2: LGHNA and YSLEER. This CDR3 spans 16 amino acids. Written as DNA, the CDR3 is TGCGCCAGCAGCCGCAATACAGGGTCTGGCAACACTGAAGCTTTCTTT. This codes for CASSRNTGSGNTEAFF.

The chain is built from TRBV5-1 and TRBJ1-2; 7 nucleotides agree with TRBD1. Trimming took 5 bases from V and 0 from J; bases not matched to a gene: 7. The CDR3 consists of 15 residues. Germline loops: CDR1 SGHRS, CDR2 YFSETQ. The CDR3 DNA reads TGCGCCAGCAGGGCAGGGGGAGAAGCTAACTATGGCTACACCTTC. Translated, it gives CASRAGGEANYGYTF.

This clone appeared a few times. The V call is TRBV2, the J call TRBJ1-4; TRBD1 is a possible D gene (6 bases). CDR1 and CDR2 from the germline V gene are SNHLY and FYNNEI. This CDR3 spans 14 amino acids. Trimming took 6 bases from V and 7 from J, leaving 15 bases between them. CDR3 bases: TGTGCCAGCAGGAGCGTGGGGGCGGGTGAAAAACTGTTTTTT. This gives the protein CASRSVGAGEKLFF.

The chain links TRBV27 to TRBJ2-2, with D possibly being TRBD1 (6 bases). CDR1 is MNHEY and CDR2 is SMNVEV in the germline V gene (reference sequence). This CDR3 has 15 amino acids. Trimming left V 6 bases short and J 2 bases short, with 13 bases between. CDR3 in amino acids: CASSPGTLNTGELFF. CDR3 sequence (DNA): TGTGCCAGCAGCCCCGGGACACTAAACACCGGGGAGCTGTTTTTT.

This sequence joins TRBV28 and TRBJ2-3; D gene unclear. Per germline, CDR1 MDHEN and CDR2 SYDVKM. The length of the CDR3 is 13 residues. V gave up 4 bases and J gave up 6 bases, with 11 bases separating them. CDR3 bases: TGTGCCAGCAGTTCACAGTCAACCGATACGCAGTATTTT. The encoded protein is CASSSQSTDTQYF.